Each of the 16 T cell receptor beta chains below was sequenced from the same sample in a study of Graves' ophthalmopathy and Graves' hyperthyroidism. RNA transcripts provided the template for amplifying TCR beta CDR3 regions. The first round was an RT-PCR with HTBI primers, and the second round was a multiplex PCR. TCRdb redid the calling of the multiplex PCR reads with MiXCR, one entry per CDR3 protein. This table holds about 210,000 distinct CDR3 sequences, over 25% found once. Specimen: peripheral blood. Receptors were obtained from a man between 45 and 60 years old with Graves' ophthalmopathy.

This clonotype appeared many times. The CDR3 nucleotides are TGTGCCAGCAGCTCCGGGACCCGTGTATATGGCTACACCTTC. As protein: CASSSGTRVYGYTF. V gene TRBV6-5 combines with J gene TRBJ1-2, with D possibly matching TRBD1 (5 bases). Between the trimmed V and J ends, which lost 6 bases and 5 bases, there was a span of 16 bases. Germline CDR1 reads MNHEY; CDR2 reads SVGAGI. This CDR3 contains 14 residues.

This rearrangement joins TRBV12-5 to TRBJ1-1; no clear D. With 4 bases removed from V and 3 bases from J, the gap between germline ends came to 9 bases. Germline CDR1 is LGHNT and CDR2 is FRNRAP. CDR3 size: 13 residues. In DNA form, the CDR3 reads TGTGCTAGTGGTTCATTGGAGGACACTGAAGCTTTCTTT. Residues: CASGSLEDTEAFF.

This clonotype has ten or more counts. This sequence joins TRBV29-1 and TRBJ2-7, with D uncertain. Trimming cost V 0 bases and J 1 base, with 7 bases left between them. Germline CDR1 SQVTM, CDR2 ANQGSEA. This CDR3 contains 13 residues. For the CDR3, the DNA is TGCAGCGTTGAAGATGTCGGTTCCTACGAGCAGTACTTC. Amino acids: CSVEDVGSYEQYF.

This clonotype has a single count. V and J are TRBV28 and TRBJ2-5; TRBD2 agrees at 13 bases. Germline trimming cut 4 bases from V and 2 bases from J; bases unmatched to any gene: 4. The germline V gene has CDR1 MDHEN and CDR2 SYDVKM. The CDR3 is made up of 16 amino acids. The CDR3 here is CASSWRGLAGQETQYF. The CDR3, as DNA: TGTGCCAGCAGTTGGAGGGGACTAGCGGGACAAGAGACCCAGTACTTC.

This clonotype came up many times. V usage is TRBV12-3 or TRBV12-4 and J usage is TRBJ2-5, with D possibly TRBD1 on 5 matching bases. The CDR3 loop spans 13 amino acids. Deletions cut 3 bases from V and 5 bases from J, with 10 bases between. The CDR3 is CASSLSGLETQYF. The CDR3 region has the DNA TGTGCCAGCAGTTTGTCAGGGCTCGAGACCCAGTACTTC.

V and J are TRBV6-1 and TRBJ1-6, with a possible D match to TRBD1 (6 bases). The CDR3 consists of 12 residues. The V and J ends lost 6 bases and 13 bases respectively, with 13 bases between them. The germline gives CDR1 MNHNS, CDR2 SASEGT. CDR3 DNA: TGTGCCAGCAGCGACCAGGGGCATCCCCTCCACTTT. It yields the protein CASSDQGHPLHF.

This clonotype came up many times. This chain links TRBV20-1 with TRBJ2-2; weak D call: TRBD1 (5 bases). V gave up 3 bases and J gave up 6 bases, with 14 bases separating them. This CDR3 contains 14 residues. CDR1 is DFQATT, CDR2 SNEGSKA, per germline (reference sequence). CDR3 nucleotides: TGCAGTGCTAGGATACCCACAGGTCCCGGGGAGCTGTTTTTT. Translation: CSARIPTGPGELFF.

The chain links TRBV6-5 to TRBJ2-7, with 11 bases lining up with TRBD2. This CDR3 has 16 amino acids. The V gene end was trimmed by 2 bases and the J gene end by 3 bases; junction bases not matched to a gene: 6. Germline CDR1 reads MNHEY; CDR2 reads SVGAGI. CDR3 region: CASSYLASGGYYEQYF. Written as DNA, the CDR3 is TGTGCCAGCAGTTACCTCGCTAGCGGGGGGTACTACGAGCAGTACTTC.

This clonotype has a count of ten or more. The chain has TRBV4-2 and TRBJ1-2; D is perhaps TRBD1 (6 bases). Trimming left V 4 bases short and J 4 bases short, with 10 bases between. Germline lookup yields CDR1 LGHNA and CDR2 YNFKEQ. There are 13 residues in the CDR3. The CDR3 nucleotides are TGTGCCAGCAGCCCCGGACAGTTCTATGGCTACACCTTC. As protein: CASSPGQFYGYTF.

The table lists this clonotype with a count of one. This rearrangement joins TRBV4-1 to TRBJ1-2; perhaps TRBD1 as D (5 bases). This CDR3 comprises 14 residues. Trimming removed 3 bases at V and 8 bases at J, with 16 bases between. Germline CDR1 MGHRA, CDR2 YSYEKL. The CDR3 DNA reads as TGCGCCAGCAGCCAGAGAGGCAGGGAGGACGGCTACACCTTC. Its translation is CASSQRGREDGYTF.

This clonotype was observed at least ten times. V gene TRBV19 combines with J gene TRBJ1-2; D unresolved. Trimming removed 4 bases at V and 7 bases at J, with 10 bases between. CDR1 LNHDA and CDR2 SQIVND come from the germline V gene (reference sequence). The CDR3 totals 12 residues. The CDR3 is CASSTEWSGYTF. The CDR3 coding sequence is TGTGCCAGTAGTACTGAGTGGAGTGGCTACACCTTC. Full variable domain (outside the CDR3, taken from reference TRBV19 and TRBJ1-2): DGGITQSPKYLFRKEGQNVTLSCEQNLNHDAMYWYRQDPGQGLRLIYYSQIVNDFQKGDIAEGYSVSREKKESFPLTVTSAQKNPTAFYLCASSTEWSGYTFGSGTRLTVV.

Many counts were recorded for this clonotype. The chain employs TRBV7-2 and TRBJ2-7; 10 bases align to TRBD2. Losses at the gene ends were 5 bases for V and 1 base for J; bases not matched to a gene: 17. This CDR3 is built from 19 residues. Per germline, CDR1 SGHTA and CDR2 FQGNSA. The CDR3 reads CASSGLAGEASLDSYEQYF. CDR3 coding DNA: TGTGCCAGCAGCGGGCTAGCGGGAGAGGCGAGTCTCGATTCCTACGAGCAGTACTTC.

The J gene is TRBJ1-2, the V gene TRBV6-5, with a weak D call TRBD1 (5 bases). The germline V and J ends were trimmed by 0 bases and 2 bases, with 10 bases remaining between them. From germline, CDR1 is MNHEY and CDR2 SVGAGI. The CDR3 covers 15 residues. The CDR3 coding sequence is TGTGCCAGCAGTTACTCGACAGTACTGAACTATGGCTACACCTTC. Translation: CASSYSTVLNYGYTF.

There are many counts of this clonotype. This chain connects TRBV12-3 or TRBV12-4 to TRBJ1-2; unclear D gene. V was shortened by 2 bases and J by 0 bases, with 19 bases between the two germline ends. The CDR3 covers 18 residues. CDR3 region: CASSLTGINTKANYGYTF. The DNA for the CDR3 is TGTGCCAGCAGTTTAACGGGTATCAATACCAAGGCTAACTATGGCTACACCTTC.

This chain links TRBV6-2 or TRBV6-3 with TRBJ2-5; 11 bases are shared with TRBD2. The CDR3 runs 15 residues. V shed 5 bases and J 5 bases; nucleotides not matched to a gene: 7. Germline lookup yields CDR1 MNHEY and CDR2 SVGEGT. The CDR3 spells CASSNSGRAWETQYF. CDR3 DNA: TGTGCCAGCAGTAATAGCGGGAGGGCCTGGGAGACCCAGTACTTC.

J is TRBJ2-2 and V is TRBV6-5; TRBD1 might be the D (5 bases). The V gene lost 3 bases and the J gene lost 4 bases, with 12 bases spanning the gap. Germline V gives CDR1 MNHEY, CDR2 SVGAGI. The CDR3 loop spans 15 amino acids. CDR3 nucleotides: TGTGCCAGCAGTTATCAGGGTTTTGTCACCGGGGAGCTGTTTTTT. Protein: CASSYQGFVTGELFF.